Described below is a single TCR beta chain sequence and its context. The antigen remains unidentified. This sample is drawn from a study of identical twins. Study conclusions and caveats: The abundant beta clonotypes from cord blood had fewer insertions, and memory repertoires had none of this. Part of the zero-insertion signal could reflect confounding by invariant MAIT and iNKT cells.

TCRdb independently ran MiXCR on the 5' RACE reads; one entry per CDR3 protein. The sample carries about 660,000 distinct CDR3 sequences, around 8.6% recorded once. This sample also belongs to another study, concerning yellow fever vaccine responses in identical twins.

The TCR sequence derives from a woman younger than 35 in good health. Sequenced material: PBMCs.

CDR3 loop: CASSLSMKGQHNQPQHF. The CDR3 DNA reads TGTGCCAGCAGTTTATCGATGAAGGGACAGCACAATCAGCCCCAGCATTTT. The V and J genes are TRBV27 and TRBJ1-5; TRBD1 aligns across 7 bases. V was clipped by 0 bases and J by 3 bases; unmatched bases: 8. CDR1 and CDR2 (germline): MNHEY, SMNVEV (reference sequence). This CDR3 contains 17 residues.